The subject of this entry is one TCR beta chain. The CDR3 is 17 residues long. CDR1 and CDR2 (germline): MGHRA, YSYEKL. With 1 base removed from V and 2 bases from J, the gap between germline ends came to 18 bases. The record originates from a study of PD-L1 blockade in urothelial cancer. Study-wide context: Blood samples had a median of 141,255 T cells.

The sample's time point: peripheral blood 6 weeks after treatment start. TCRdb's copy holds only in-frame clones and misses some; the assay was immunoSEQ multiplex PCR. Of more than 90,000 clones detected, around four fifths appear once; the ten largest clones hold over 7.5%. V and J are TRBV4-1 and TRBJ2-7; the D gene is possibly TRBD1 (6 bases). Here the sequenced sample was PBMCs, taken around atezolizumab (anti-PD-L1) treatment. The clonotype comes from a man between 65 and 85 years old with urothelial cancer. This CDR3 reads CASSQVVFPGATYEQYF. As DNA, the CDR3 is TGCGCCAGCAGCCAAGTTGTTTTCCCAGGGGCCACCTACGAGCAGTACTTC.